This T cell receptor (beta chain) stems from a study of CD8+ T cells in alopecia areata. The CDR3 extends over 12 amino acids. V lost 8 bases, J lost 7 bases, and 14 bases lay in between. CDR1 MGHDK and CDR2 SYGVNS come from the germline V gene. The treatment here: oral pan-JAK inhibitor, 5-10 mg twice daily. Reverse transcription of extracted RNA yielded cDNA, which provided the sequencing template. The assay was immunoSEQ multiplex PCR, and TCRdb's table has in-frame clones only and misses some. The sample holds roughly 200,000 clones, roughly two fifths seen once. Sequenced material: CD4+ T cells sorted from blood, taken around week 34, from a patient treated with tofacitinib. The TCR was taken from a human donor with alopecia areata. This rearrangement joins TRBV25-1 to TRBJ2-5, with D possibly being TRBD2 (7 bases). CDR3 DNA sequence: TGTGCCAGCGAGTTGGGAGGGGGGACCCAGTACTTC. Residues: CASELGGGTQYF.